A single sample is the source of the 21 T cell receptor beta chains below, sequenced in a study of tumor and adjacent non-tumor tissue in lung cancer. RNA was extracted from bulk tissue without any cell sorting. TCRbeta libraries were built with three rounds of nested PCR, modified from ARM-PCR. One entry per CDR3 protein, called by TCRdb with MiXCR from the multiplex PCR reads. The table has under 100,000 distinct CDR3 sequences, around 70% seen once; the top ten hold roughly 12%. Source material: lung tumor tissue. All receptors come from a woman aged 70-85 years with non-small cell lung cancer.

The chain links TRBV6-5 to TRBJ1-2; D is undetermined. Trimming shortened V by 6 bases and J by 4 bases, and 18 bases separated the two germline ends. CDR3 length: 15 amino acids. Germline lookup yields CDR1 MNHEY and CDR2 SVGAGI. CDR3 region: CASSYQFGFLYGYTF. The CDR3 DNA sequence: TGTGCCAGCAGCTACCAGTTTGGTTTTCTCTATGGCTACACCTTC.

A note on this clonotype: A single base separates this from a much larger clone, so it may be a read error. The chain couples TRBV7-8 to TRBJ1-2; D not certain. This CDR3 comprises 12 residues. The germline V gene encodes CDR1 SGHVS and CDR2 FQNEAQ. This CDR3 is CASCLYGPSYTF. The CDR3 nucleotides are TGTGCCAGCTGCTTATACGGTCCCAGCTACACCTTC.

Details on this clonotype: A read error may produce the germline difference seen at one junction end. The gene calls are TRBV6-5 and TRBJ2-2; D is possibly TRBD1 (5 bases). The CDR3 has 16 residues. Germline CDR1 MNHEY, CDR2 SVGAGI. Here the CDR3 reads CTSSRGHGVSTGELFF. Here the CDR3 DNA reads TGTACCAGCAGCCGAGGACATGGAGTCTCCACAGGGGAGCTGTTTTTT.

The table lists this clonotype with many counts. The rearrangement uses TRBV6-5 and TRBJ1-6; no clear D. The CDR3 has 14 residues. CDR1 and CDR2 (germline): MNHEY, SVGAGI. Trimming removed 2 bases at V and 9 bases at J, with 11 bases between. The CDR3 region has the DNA TGTGCCAGCAGTTACGGAGAGGCAGTTTCACCCCTCCACTTT. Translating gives CASSYGEAVSPLHF.

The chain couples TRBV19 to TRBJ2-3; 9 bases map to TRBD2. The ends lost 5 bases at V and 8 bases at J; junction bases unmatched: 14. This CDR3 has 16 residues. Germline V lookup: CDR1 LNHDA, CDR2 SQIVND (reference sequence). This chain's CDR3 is CASSVTAGGGGGTQYF. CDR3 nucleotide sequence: TGTGCCAGTAGTGTGACTGCCGGCGGGGGGGGAGGTACGCAGTATTTT.

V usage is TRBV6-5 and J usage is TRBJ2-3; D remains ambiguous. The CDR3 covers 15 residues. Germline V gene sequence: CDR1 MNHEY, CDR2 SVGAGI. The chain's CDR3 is CTNSYSFMNTDTQYF. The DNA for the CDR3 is TGTACCAACAGTTACTCGTTTATGAACACGGATACGCAGTATTTT.

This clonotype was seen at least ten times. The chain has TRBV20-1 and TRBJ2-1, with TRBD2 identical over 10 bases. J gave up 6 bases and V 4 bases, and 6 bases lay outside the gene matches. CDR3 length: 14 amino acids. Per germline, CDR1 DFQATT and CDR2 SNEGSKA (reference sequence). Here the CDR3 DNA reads TGCAGTGCTACCCCTAGCGGGAGCGTCAATGAGCAGTTCTTC. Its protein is CSATPSGSVNEQFF.

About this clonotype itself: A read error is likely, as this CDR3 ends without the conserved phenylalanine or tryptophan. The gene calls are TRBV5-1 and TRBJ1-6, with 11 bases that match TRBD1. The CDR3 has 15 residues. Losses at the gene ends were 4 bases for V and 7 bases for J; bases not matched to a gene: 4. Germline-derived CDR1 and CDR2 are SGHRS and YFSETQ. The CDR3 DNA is TGCGCCAGCAGCCCTGGACAGGGGGCAAATTCACCCCTCCACTAT. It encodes CASSPGQGANSPLHY.

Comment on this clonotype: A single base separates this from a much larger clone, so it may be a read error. CDR3 nucleotide sequence: TGTGCCTGGAGTCTTCGGTGCGAGGCAGAAAAACTGTTTTTT. This encodes CAWSLRCEAEKLFF. The chain uses TRBV30 and TRBJ1-4; D is unresolved. CDR3 length equals 14 residues. In germline, CDR1 is GTSNPN, CDR2 SVGIG (reference sequence). V lost 2 bases and J 8 bases, leaving 15 bases between the germline ends.

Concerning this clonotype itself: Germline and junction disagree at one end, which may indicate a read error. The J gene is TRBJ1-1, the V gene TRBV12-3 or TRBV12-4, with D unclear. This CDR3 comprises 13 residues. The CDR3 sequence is CAISFYGRTAAFF. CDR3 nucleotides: TGTGCCATCAGTTTTTATGGCAGGACGGCAGCTTTCTTT.

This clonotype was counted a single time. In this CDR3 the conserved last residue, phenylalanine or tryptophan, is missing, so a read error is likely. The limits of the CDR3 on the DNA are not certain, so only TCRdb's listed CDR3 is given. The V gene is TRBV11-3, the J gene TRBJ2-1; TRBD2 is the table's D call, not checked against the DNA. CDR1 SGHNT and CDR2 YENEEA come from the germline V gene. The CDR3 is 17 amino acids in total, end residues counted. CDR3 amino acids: CASSPGTSGLPYNEQIL.

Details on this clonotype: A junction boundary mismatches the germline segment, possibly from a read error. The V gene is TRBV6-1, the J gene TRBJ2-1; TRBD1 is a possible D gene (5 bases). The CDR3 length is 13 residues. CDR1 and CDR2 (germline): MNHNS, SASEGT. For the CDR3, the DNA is TGTGCCAGCAGTTCAAGGGGATGGAATGAGCAGCTCTTT. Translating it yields CASSSRGWNEQLF.

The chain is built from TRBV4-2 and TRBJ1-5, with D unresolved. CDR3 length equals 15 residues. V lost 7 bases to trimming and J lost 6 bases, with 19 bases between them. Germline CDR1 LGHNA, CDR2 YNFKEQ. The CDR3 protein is CASNHLGANGQPQHF. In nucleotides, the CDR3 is TGTGCCAGCAACCACTTGGGTGCCAACGGTCAGCCCCAGCATTTT.

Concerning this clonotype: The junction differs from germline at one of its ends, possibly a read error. The CDR3 sequence: CAISPHGNEQYF. The CDR3 region has the DNA TGCGCCATCAGCCCCCACGGGAACGAGCAATACTTC. The genes are TRBV10-1 and TRBJ2-7, with D maybe TRBD2 (5 bases). The CDR3 runs to 12 residues. The V gene's germline CDR1 is WNHNN and CDR2 SYGVQD (reference sequence).

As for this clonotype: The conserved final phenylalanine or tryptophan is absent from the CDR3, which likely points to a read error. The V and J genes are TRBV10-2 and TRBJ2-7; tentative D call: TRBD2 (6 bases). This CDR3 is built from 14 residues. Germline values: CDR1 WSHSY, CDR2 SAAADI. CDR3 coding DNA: TGCACCAGCAGTGCGCTAGCGCCTAGTCGACAGCAGTACTTA. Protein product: CTSSALAPSRQQYL.

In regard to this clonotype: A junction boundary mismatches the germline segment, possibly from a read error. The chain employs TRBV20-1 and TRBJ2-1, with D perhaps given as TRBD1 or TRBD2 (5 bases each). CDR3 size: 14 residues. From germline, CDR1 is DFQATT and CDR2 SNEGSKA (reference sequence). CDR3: CSARGPSFYNEHFF. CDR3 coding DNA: TGCAGTGCTAGGGGACCTTCTTTTTACAATGAGCATTTCTTC.

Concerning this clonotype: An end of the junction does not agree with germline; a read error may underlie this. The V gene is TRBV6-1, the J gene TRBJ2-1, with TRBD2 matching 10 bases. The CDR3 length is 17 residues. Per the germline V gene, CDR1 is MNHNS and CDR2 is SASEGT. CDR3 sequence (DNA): TGTGCCGGCAGTGGAGATGGTTGGACTAGCGGTTACAATGAGCAGTTCTTC. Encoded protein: CAGSGDGWTSGYNEQFF.

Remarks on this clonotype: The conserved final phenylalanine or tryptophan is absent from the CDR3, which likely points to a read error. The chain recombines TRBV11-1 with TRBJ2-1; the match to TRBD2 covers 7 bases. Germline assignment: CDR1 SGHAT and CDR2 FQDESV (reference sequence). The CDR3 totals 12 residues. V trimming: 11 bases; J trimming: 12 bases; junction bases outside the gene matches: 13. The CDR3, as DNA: TGTGCCGGCAAGGGAGGGCAGGTTGGGCAGTTCTCC. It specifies CAGKGGQVGQFS.

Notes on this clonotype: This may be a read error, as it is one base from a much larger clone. The CDR3 DNA reads as TGTGTCAGCAGCCAACAGGGCTACGAGCAGTACTTC. Its protein product is CVSSQQGYEQYF. The V call is TRBV28, the J call TRBJ2-7; possible D gene TRBD1, 6 bases. There are 12 residues in the CDR3. The germline V gene has CDR1 MDHEN and CDR2 SYDVKM. The whole variable domain, filled in from reference TRBV28 and TRBJ2-7, reads DVKVTQSSRYLVKRTGEKVFLECVQDMDHENMFWYRQDPGLGLRLIYFSYDVKMKEKGDIPEGYSVSREKKERFSLILESASTNQTSMYLCVSSQQGYEQYFGPGTRLTVT.

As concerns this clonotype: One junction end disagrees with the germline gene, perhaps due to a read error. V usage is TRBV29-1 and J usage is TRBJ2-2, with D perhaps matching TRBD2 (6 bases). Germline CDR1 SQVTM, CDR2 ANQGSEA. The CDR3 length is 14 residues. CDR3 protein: CNVGRSLEGGKLFF. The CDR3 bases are TGCAACGTTGGTCGCTCCTTGGAGGGCGGGAAGCTGTTTTTT.

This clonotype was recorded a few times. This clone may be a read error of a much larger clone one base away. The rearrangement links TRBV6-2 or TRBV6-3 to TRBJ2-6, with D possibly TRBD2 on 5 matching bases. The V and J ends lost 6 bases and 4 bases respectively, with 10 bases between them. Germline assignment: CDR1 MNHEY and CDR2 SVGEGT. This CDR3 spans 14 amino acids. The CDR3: CASSSSGGANVLTF. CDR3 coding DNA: TGTGCCAGCAGCTCTTCGGGGGGGGCCAACGTCCTGACTTTC.